Each of the 16 T cell receptor beta chains below was sequenced from the same sample in a study of CD8 T cells in ankylosing spondylitis. One entry per CDR3 protein results from TCRdb running MiXCR on the 5' RACE reads. The sample holds fewer than 200,000 distinct CDR3 sequences; 9.8% are singletons and the top ten take roughly 16%. The sample was blood, either unsorted or a sorted T cell fraction (not recorded which). These receptors came from a female donor with ankylosing spondylitis or in good health (not recorded which).

The chain is built from TRBV4-3 and TRBJ1-2, with a possible D match to TRBD1 (6 bases). There are 14 residues in the CDR3. Germline CDR1 reads LGHNA; CDR2 reads YSLEER. V was clipped by 4 bases and J by 2 bases, with 11 bases between them. CDR3: CASSRSTGNYGYTF. The CDR3 nucleotides read TGCGCCAGCAGCCGCAGCACAGGGAACTATGGCTACACCTTC.

This clonotype turned up a few times. This chain joins TRBV11-1 and TRBJ2-1; D unclear. The CDR3 has 11 amino acids. Germline-derived CDR1 and CDR2 are SGHAT and FQDESV (reference sequence). V gave up 3 bases and J gave up 8 bases, with 5 bases separating them. CDR3 sequence reads: CASSFDYEQFF. DNA for the CDR3: TGTGCCAGCAGCTTCGACTATGAGCAGTTCTTC.

The rearrangement joins TRBV4-3 to TRBJ2-5; 8 bases align to TRBD1. The germline CDR1 and CDR2 sequences are LGHNA and YSLEER. This CDR3 contains 17 residues. The trim removed 3 bases at V and 8 bases at J, leaving 17 bases unmatched. The CDR3 sequence: CASSQERQGARPGTQYF. As DNA, the CDR3 is TGCGCCAGCAGCCAGGAACGTCAGGGGGCTCGTCCCGGCACCCAGTACTTC.

The chain joins TRBV7-9 to TRBJ2-6; 7 nucleotides line up with TRBD1. The V segment lost 5 bases and the J segment 1 base; nucleotides outside the gene matches: 8. There are 17 residues in the CDR3. Germline lookup yields CDR1 SEHNR and CDR2 FQNEAQ (reference sequence). CDR3 protein: CASSLGQAVSGANVLTF. Written as DNA, the CDR3 is TGTGCCAGCAGCCTTGGACAGGCGGTATCTGGGGCCAACGTCCTGACTTTC.

This clonotype was seen a handful of times. The rearrangement uses TRBV15 and TRBJ2-5, with D tentatively TRBD1 (5 bases). Per germline, CDR1 LNHNV and CDR2 YYDKDF (reference sequence). V was cut by 3 bases and J by 1 base, with 9 bases left in between. The CDR3 is 14 amino acids. The DNA for the CDR3 is TGTGCCACCAGCAGTTTTGACAGCCAAGAGACCCAGTACTTC. Protein: CATSSFDSQETQYF.

This clonotype was detected many times. The chain employs TRBV6-6 and TRBJ2-5; D is ambiguous. Germline values: CDR1 MNHNY, CDR2 SVGAGI (reference sequence). The CDR3 spans 11 residues. V lost 7 bases and J lost 5, with 8 bases in between. CDR3 nucleotides: TGTGCCAGCAATAACGGGGAGACCCAGTACTTC. Translating gives CASNNGETQYF.

This clonotype was observed at least ten times. This sequence joins TRBV15 and TRBJ1-2, with D hard to call. CDR1 is LNHNV and CDR2 is YYDKDF in the germline V gene (reference sequence). The CDR3 loop spans 13 amino acids. V lost 0 bases and J 8 bases, leaving 10 bases between the germline ends. CDR3 residues: CATSREEGDGYTF. The CDR3 bases are TGTGCCACCAGCAGAGAGGAGGGCGACGGCTACACCTTC.

This clonotype was picked up a small number of times. The CDR3 nucleotides read TGCAGTGCTAGAGATCAGACAGCCAGCACAGATACGCAGTATTTT. This sequence encodes CSARDQTASTDTQYF. The rearrangement joins TRBV20-1 to TRBJ2-3, with D tentatively TRBD1 (5 bases). This CDR3 is built from 15 residues. Between the trimmed V and J ends, which lost 0 bases and 0 bases, there was a span of 10 bases. Germline V CDR1 and CDR2: DFQATT, SNEGSKA (reference sequence).

This clonotype was seen only a few times. V is TRBV4-3 and J is TRBJ2-7, with D uncertain. V dropped 1 base and J dropped 3 bases, with 7 bases sitting between them. The CDR3 length is 13 residues. Per the germline V gene, CDR1 is LGHNA and CDR2 is YSLEER. CDR3: CASSQGPYYEQYF. Written as DNA, the CDR3 is TGCGCCAGCAGCCAAGGGCCCTACTACGAGCAGTACTTC.

This clonotype came up a few times. CDR3 sequence (DNA): TGTGCCAGCAGTTTAGGTGGGTCCCCCCAGAATGAGCAGTTCTTC. Its translation is CASSLGGSPQNEQFF. This sequence joins TRBV12-3 or TRBV12-4 and TRBJ2-1; D is uncertain. The CDR3 consists of 15 residues. V was pared by 1 base and J by 7 bases, with 14 bases between.

Only a few counts were recorded for this clonotype. The chain recombines TRBV13 with TRBJ2-3; possibly TRBD2 for D (6 bases). Trimming pared 4 bases from V and 4 bases from J, leaving 15 bases between. The CDR3 runs to 15 residues. In germline, CDR1 is PRHDT, CDR2 FYEKMQ (reference sequence). CDR3 sequence: CASSSPREPPDTQYF. The CDR3 bases are TGTGCCAGCAGCTCCCCTCGGGAGCCCCCAGATACGCAGTATTTT. Drawing the rest from reference TRBV13 and TRBJ2-3, the complete variable domain is AAGVIQSPRHLIKEKRETATLKCYPIPRHDTVYWYQQGPGQDPQFLISFYEKMQSDKGSIPDRFSAQQFSDYHSELNMSSLELGDSALYFCASSSPREPPDTQYFGPGTRLTVL.

This clonotype showed up just a few times. V and J are TRBV12-5 and TRBJ2-7; no firm D call. Trimming cost V 1 base and J 4 bases, with 5 bases left between them. This CDR3 has 12 amino acids. The germline V gene has CDR1 LGHNT and CDR2 FRNRAP. CDR3 region: CASGLGPYEQYF. The CDR3 DNA sequence: TGTGCTAGTGGTTTGGGCCCTTACGAGCAGTACTTC.

In DNA, the CDR3 is TGTGCCAGCAGCCTAAGGACAGGGGTGGCCCAAGAGACCCAGTACTTC. Translated: CASSLRTGVAQETQYF. V usage is TRBV13 and J usage is TRBJ2-5; 9 nucleotides agree with TRBD1. Unmatched junction bases numbered 8, after V lost 5 bases and J lost 1 base. From germline, CDR1 is PRHDT and CDR2 FYEKMQ (reference sequence). This CDR3 has 16 amino acids.

This clonotype turned up a few times. The rearrangement joins TRBV4-3 to TRBJ2-1, with D possibly TRBD2 on 6 matching bases. The germline V gene encodes CDR1 LGHNA and CDR2 YSLEER. Trimming left V 1 base short and J 10 bases short, with 14 bases between. This CDR3 comprises 14 residues. This CDR3 reads CASSQGSGRGEQFF. For the CDR3, the DNA is TGCGCCAGCAGCCAAGGGTCTGGGCGGGGCGAGCAGTTCTTC.

This clonotype was seen ten or more times. The V call is TRBV18, the J call TRBJ2-1; possible D gene TRBD2, 5 bases. The CDR3 has 18 amino acids. V lost 3 bases to trimming and J lost 3 bases, with 21 bases between them. In germline, CDR1 is KGHSH, CDR2 LQKENI. The CDR3: CASSPRAPGSLYYNEQFF. The DNA for the CDR3 is TGTGCCAGCTCACCGAGGGCCCCGGGCTCCTTATACTACAATGAGCAGTTCTTC.

This clonotype occurred a few times. CDR3 sequence: CASSFVSGNEQFF. In DNA form, the CDR3 reads TGTGCCAGCAGTTTCGTTAGCGGGAATGAGCAGTTCTTC. This chain uses TRBV27 with TRBJ2-1; TRBD2 aligns across 7 bases. The length of the CDR3 is 13 residues. The junction had 3 bases not matched to a gene; V was cut back by 3 bases and J by 7 bases. The germline V gene encodes CDR1 MNHEY and CDR2 SMNVEV (reference sequence).